A single sample is the source of the 20 T cell receptor beta chains below, sequenced in a study of shared clonotypes between healthy human individuals. This table comes from immunoSEQ multiplex PCR, and its TCRdb copy is limited to in-frame clones, with some not included. The table includes about 2,500,000 clones, roughly 92% detected once. Specimen: naive CD4+ T cells sorted from blood. The subset is: CD45RA+ positively selected. The source of these receptors is a man aged 18 to 29 in good health.

The V call is TRBV6-5, the J call TRBJ1-1; the D is unclear. The CDR3 has 15 amino acids. The V gene's germline CDR1 is MNHEY and CDR2 SVGAGI. V was clipped by 5 bases and J by 0 bases, with 13 bases between them. The CDR3 sequence is CASSPPIQMNTEAFF. The CDR3 bases are TGTGCCAGCAGTCCCCCGATCCAAATGAACACTGAAGCTTTCTTT.

The chain joins TRBV13 to TRBJ2-5; D might be TRBD1 (5 bases). Trimming left V 5 bases short and J 3 bases short, with 10 bases between. This CDR3 has 13 amino acids. Germline CDR1 reads PRHDT; CDR2 reads FYEKMQ (reference sequence). CDR3 amino acids: CASSVDRKETQYF. CDR3 nucleotide sequence: TGTGCCAGCAGCGTCGACAGAAAAGAGACCCAGTACTTC.

This clone was picked up one time. The chain combines TRBV2 with TRBJ2-5; D ambiguous. V was cut by 3 bases and J by 2 bases, with 10 bases left in between. Germline CDR1 SNHLY, CDR2 FYNNEI. The CDR3 has 14 residues. CDR3: CASSDAAGQETQYF. The CDR3 DNA reads as TGTGCCAGCAGTGACGCGGCAGGACAAGAGACCCAGTACTTC.

The chain uses TRBV18 and TRBJ2-1; the match to TRBD2 covers 14 bases. The germline V gene has CDR1 KGHSH and CDR2 LQKENI. There are 16 residues in the CDR3. After removal of 4 bases from V and 13 bases from J, the junction contained 12 bases not matched to a gene. The CDR3 protein is CASSRGTSGSQNPQFF. CDR3 DNA: TGTGCCAGCTCACGGGGGACTAGCGGGAGTCAAAATCCACAGTTCTTC.

In regard to this clone: Relative to the germline gene, one junction end is altered; a read error may explain this. The chain uses TRBV7-7 and TRBJ2-5, with D possibly matching TRBD2 (7 bases). Germline CDR1 reads SSHAT; CDR2 reads FNYEAQ (reference sequence). This CDR3 has 15 residues. Here the CDR3 DNA reads TGTGCTAGCAGCCAGACTAGGGGGGGACAAGAGACCCAGTACTTC. This encodes CASSQTRGGQETQYF. The entire variable domain, with the rest obtained from reference TRBV7-7 and TRBJ2-5, is as follows: GAGVSQSPRYKVTKRGQDVTLRCDPISSHATLYWYQQALGQGPEFLTYFNYEAQPDKSGLPSDRFSAERPEGSISTLTIQRTEQRDSAMYRCASSQTRGGQETQYFGPGTRLLVL.

V and J are TRBV6-5 and TRBJ1-4; no clear D. V gave up 5 bases and J gave up 0 bases, with 10 bases separating them. Germline V CDR1 and CDR2: MNHEY, SVGAGI. The CDR3 is 15 residues long. CDR3 in amino acids: CASSKVSSTNEKLFF. As DNA, the CDR3 is TGTGCCAGCAGTAAGGTTTCCTCAACTAATGAAAAACTGTTTTTT.

The gene calls are TRBV2 and TRBJ1-4, with 8 bases fitting TRBD1. Germline loops: CDR1 SNHLY, CDR2 FYNNEI. Trimming took 8 bases from V and 5 from J; bases not matched to a gene: 7. The CDR3 covers 14 residues. The CDR3 DNA is TGTGCCAGCGCGATACAGGGGGGAAATGAAAAACTGTTTTTT. Amino acid sequence: CASAIQGGNEKLFF.

The V call is TRBV11-2, the J call TRBJ2-7; tentatively, D is TRBD2 (5 bases). The germline V and J ends were trimmed by 3 bases and 3 bases, with 12 bases remaining between them. The CDR3 has 14 residues. Per germline, CDR1 SGHAT and CDR2 FQNNGV. The CDR3: CASSLDSLNYEQYF. The CDR3 bases are TGTGCCAGCAGCTTGGACTCCCTCAACTACGAGCAGTACTTC.

This clone was seen more than once but under ten times. The rearrangement links TRBV19 to TRBJ1-5, with TRBD1 matching 7 bases. The CDR3 covers 14 residues. Unmatched junction bases numbered 4, after V lost 7 bases and J lost 1 base. The germline V gene encodes CDR1 LNHDA and CDR2 SQIVND (reference sequence). CDR3 protein: CASTVGQSNQPQHF. As DNA, the CDR3 is TGTGCCAGTACCGTGGGACAGAGCAATCAGCCCCAGCATTTT.

As regards this clone: In the same sample, other DNA sequences code for this CDR3. This chain uses TRBV18 with TRBJ1-4; maybe TRBD1 (5 bases). CDR1 and CDR2 from the germline V gene are KGHSH and LQKENI. The CDR3 is made up of 15 amino acids. The germline V and J ends were trimmed by 3 bases and 5 bases, with 13 bases remaining between them. CDR3 in amino acids: CASSPGQGPNEKLFF. DNA for the CDR3: TGTGCCAGCTCACCGGGCCAGGGACCGAATGAAAAACTGTTTTTT.

CDR3 residues: CASSTRDSRPYEQYF. In DNA, the CDR3 is TGTGCCAGCAGCACCCGGGACTCCCGCCCCTACGAGCAGTACTTC. The chain couples TRBV7-9 to TRBJ2-7; possibly TRBD2 for D (6 bases). This CDR3 contains 15 residues. V lost 5 bases, J lost 2 bases, and 16 bases lay in between. CDR1 is SEHNR, CDR2 FQNEAQ, per germline (reference sequence).

This clone was detected once. The chain employs TRBV14 and TRBJ1-6; the D is unclear. Germline V lookup: CDR1 SGHDN, CDR2 FVKESK. Deletions cut 2 bases from V and 10 bases from J, with 15 bases between. The CDR3 has 15 residues. In nucleotides, the CDR3 is TGTGCCAGCAGCCAAACCGACCTACGGAACTCACCCCTCCACTTT. Translating it yields CASSQTDLRNSPLHF.

As for this clone: This CDR3 is also generated by other DNA sequences in the sample. The chain employs TRBV28 and TRBJ2-6; D uncertain. Trimming stripped 7 bases from V and 1 base from J, with 5 bases between. This CDR3 is 13 amino acids long. Germline V gene data show CDR1 as MDHEN and CDR2 as SYDVKM. CDR3 bases: TGTGCCAGCATAAGGTCTGGGGCCAACGTCCTGACTTTC. This translates into CASIRSGANVLTF.

The rearrangement links TRBV12-5 to TRBJ2-7; 9 nucleotides line up with TRBD2. This CDR3 has 17 amino acids. Germline CDR1 is LGHNT and CDR2 is FRNRAP. V lost 1 base, J lost 7 bases, and 14 bases stayed unmatched. The CDR3 sequence is CASGLGQKLAGGLEQYF. CDR3 bases: TGTGCTAGTGGTTTGGGACAAAAACTAGCGGGTGGATTGGAGCAGTACTTC.

The V call is TRBV7-2, the J call TRBJ2-5; TRBD2 matches 11 bases. The germline V gene has CDR1 SGHTA and CDR2 FQGNSA. The CDR3 consists of 15 residues. Trimming cost V 5 bases and J 7 bases; bases outside gene matches: 9. The CDR3 nucleotides read TGTGCCAGCAGCCTACGGACTAGCGGGCCTGGGACCCAGTACTTC. Protein: CASSLRTSGPGTQYF.

The chain carries TRBV10-3 and TRBJ2-5; TRBD1 is a possible D gene (5 bases). The CDR3 consists of 12 residues. Deletions cut 6 bases from V and 5 bases from J, with 10 bases between. Germline loops: CDR1 ENHRY, CDR2 SYGVKD. CDR3 coding DNA: TGTGCCATCAGGGGCAGGGCCGAGACCCAGTACTTC. It yields the protein CAIRGRAETQYF.

This sequence joins TRBV27 and TRBJ1-5; D gene unclear. The germline gives CDR1 MNHEY, CDR2 SMNVEV (reference sequence). There are 16 residues in the CDR3. The V end was cut by 5 bases, the J end by 0 bases, with 14 bases between. The chain's CDR3 is CASSPSGPYSNQPQHF. CDR3 DNA sequence: TGTGCCAGCAGTCCGTCCGGCCCTTATAGCAATCAGCCCCAGCATTTT.

In nucleotides, the CDR3 is TGTGCCACTGCCGATACGAACACCGGGGAGCTGTTTTTT. Amino acid sequence: CATADTNTGELFF. The chain links TRBV25-1 to TRBJ2-2, with D hard to call. Per the germline V gene, CDR1 is MGHDK and CDR2 is SYGVNS. V lost 10 bases, J lost 0 bases, and 9 bases lay in between. The CDR3 runs 13 residues.

The rearrangement joins TRBV2 to TRBJ1-6; no firm D call. Per the germline V gene, CDR1 is SNHLY and CDR2 is FYNNEI. Trimming stripped 8 bases from V and 0 bases from J, with 8 bases between. The CDR3 is 14 residues long. CDR3 DNA: TGTGCCAGCGGGGAGAGCTCCTATAATTCACCCCTCCACTTT. It translates to CASGESSYNSPLHF.

The count of this clone is one. J is TRBJ1-2 and V is TRBV6-6; unclear D gene. Trimming took 8 bases from V and 2 from J, leaving 12 bases between them. Germline assignment: CDR1 MNHNY and CDR2 SVGAGI (reference sequence). The CDR3 spans 13 residues. The CDR3 sequence: CASAQTSNYGYTF. CDR3 in DNA: TGTGCCAGCGCCCAGACGTCAAACTATGGCTACACCTTC.